This T cell receptor (beta chain) is drawn from a study of T-cell reconstitution after alpha-beta-depleted transplantation in children. In its sample, this clonotype was seen many times. Molecular barcoding with unique molecular identifiers was used for the TCRbeta library. TCRdb re-called the PCR reads with MiXCR, one entry per CDR3 protein. The sample gives some 250,000 distinct CDR3 sequences, around 12% of which show up once; roughly 2.6% is in the top ten. V lost 6 bases to trimming and J lost 4 bases, with 13 bases between them. CDR1 is MNHEY and CDR2 is SVGEGT in the germline V gene. The CDR3 is made up of 14 amino acids.

The J gene is TRBJ2-1, the V gene TRBV6-2 or TRBV6-3; D assignment may be TRBD1 or TRBD2 (5 bases each). The sequence derives from a human donor who donated a stem cell graft to a child with acute lymphoblastic leukemia. The sample consisted of PBMCs from the stem cell graft donor, taken from the stem cell graft. DNA for the CDR3: TGTGCCAGCAGCCCCCGGGGCGCTTACAATGAGCAGTTCTTC. It codes for CASSPRGAYNEQFF.